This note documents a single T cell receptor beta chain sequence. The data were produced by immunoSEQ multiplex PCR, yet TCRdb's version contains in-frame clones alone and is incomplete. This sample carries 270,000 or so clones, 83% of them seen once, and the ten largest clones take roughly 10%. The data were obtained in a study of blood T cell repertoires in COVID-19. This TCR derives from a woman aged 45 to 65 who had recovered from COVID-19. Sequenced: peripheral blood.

CDR3 amino acids: CASSLGLVSPGELFF. CDR3 bases: TGTGCCAGCAGCCTTGGCCTAGTCTCCCCCGGGGAGCTGTTTTTT. This chain links TRBV7-6 with TRBJ2-2; D ambiguous. Germline V gene sequence: CDR1 SGHVS, CDR2 FNYEAQ. Deletions cut 5 bases from V and 6 bases from J, with 16 bases between. CDR3 length equals 15 residues. Full variable domain (missing parts from reference TRBV7-6 and TRBJ2-2): GAGVSQSPRYKVTKRGQDVALRCDPISGHVSLYWYRQALGQGPEFLTYFNYEAQQDKSGLPNDRFSAERPEGSISTLTIQRTEQRDSAMYRCASSLGLVSPGELFFGEGSRLTVL.